A single sample gave rise to the 14 T cell receptor beta chains below, sequenced in a study of blood T cell repertoires in COVID-19. Generated by immunoSEQ multiplex PCR, the TCRdb table keeps only in-frame clones and is missing some. In the table there are 200,000 to 250,000 clones, 85% to 90% of which are singletons. The specimen sequenced was peripheral blood. Receptor source: a man in his fifties with COVID-19, enrolled during active disease.

This clone was picked up one time. This chain joins TRBV11-2 and TRBJ1-5; TRBD1 is a possible D gene (5 bases). The CDR3 length is 14 residues. Looked up from germline, CDR1 is SGHAT and CDR2 is FQNNGV. V gave up 1 base and J gave up 3 bases, with 7 bases separating them. The CDR3 sequence: CASSLAGLNQPQHF. As DNA, the CDR3 is TGTGCCAGCAGCTTAGCAGGGCTCAATCAGCCCCAGCATTTT. Filled out from reference TRBV11-2 and TRBJ1-5, the complete variable domain reads EAGVAQSPRYKIIEKRQSVAFWCNPISGHATLYWYQQILGQGPKLLIQFQNNGVVDDSQLPKDRFSAERLKGVDSTLKIQPAKLEDSAVYLCASSLAGLNQPQHFGDGTRLSIL.

V gene TRBV5-1 combines with J gene TRBJ1-1; a weak D match, TRBD1 (5 bases). This CDR3 spans 16 amino acids. Trimming removed 1 base from V and 5 bases from J, with 18 bases in between. Germline values: CDR1 SGHRS, CDR2 YFSETQ. The CDR3 loop reads CASSLRSGQGGTEAFF. The CDR3 nucleotides are TGCGCCAGCAGCTTGAGATCCGGTCAGGGAGGGACTGAAGCTTTCTTT.

The chain links TRBV19 to TRBJ2-7; a weak D match, TRBD2 (7 bases). Germline-derived CDR1 and CDR2 are LNHDA and SQIVND (reference sequence). With 7 bases removed from V and 3 bases from J, the gap between germline ends came to 16 bases. The CDR3 extends over 14 amino acids. CDR3 loop: CASNTGLADYEQYF. The CDR3, as DNA: TGTGCCAGTAACACAGGGCTAGCGGACTACGAGCAGTACTTC.

The chain joins TRBV6-4 to TRBJ1-1; D not resolved. Germline values: CDR1 MRHNA, CDR2 SNTAGT. Trimming shortened V by 4 bases and J by 0 bases, and 6 bases separated the two germline ends. The CDR3 sequence is 13 residues long. The CDR3 here is CASSVDMNTEAFF. The DNA for the CDR3 is TGTGCCAGCAGTGTCGACATGAACACTGAAGCTTTCTTT.

The chain has TRBV19 and TRBJ1-5; no clear D. This CDR3 has 14 residues. V dropped 11 bases and J dropped 0 bases, with 14 bases sitting between them. Germline V lookup: CDR1 LNHDA, CDR2 SQIVND (reference sequence). This chain's CDR3 is CASHRRVSNQPQHF. The CDR3 nucleotides read TGTGCCTCTCACCGGAGAGTTAGCAATCAGCCCCAGCATTTT. The whole variable domain, remainder taken from reference TRBV19 and TRBJ1-5, is DGGITQSPKYLFRKEGQNVTLSCEQNLNHDAMYWYRQDPGQGLRLIYYSQIVNDFQKGDIAEGYSVSREKKESFPLTVTSAQKNPTAFYLCASHRRVSNQPQHFGDGTRLSIL.

The CDR3 loop is CASAGLLSGNTIYF. As DNA, the CDR3 is TGTGCCAGTGCAGGGCTTCTCTCTGGAAACACCATATATTTT. The chain is built from TRBV19 and TRBJ1-3, with a possible D match to TRBD1 (5 bases). V was cut by 8 bases and J by 0 bases, with 11 bases left in between. Looked up from germline, CDR1 is LNHDA and CDR2 is SQIVND (reference sequence). The CDR3 loop spans 14 amino acids.

This chain links TRBV30 with TRBJ2-1, with 9 nucleotides matching TRBD2. V shed 2 bases and J 5 bases; nucleotides not matched to a gene: 7. Per germline, CDR1 GTSNPN and CDR2 SVGIG (reference sequence). The CDR3 is 15 residues long. The CDR3 here is CAWSRASGKHNEQFF. Written as DNA, the CDR3 is TGTGCCTGGAGTAGGGCTAGCGGGAAACACAATGAGCAGTTCTTC.

This clone was detected only once. This chain uses TRBV28 with TRBJ2-1, with 8 bases identical to TRBD1. V shed 5 bases and J 5 bases; nucleotides not matched to a gene: 8. The germline gives CDR1 MDHEN, CDR2 SYDVKM. This CDR3 spans 15 amino acids. CDR3 nucleotide sequence: TGTGCCAGCAGTCTACAGGGGGGACCTCACAATGAGCAGTTCTTC. Residues: CASSLQGGPHNEQFF.

This rearrangement joins TRBV7-8 to TRBJ2-1, with D perhaps TRBD2 (5 bases). This CDR3 is 15 amino acids long. Per the germline V gene, CDR1 is SGHVS and CDR2 is FQNEAQ. The ends were cut back, 5 bases at V and 10 bases at J, with 21 bases in the middle. The CDR3 sequence is CASSPVRVPSREQFF. CDR3 nucleotides: TGTGCCAGCAGCCCGGTGAGGGTTCCTAGCAGAGAGCAGTTCTTC.

The chain combines TRBV7-2 with TRBJ2-3, with 7 nucleotides matching TRBD2. Germline CDR1 is SGHTA and CDR2 is FQGNSA. The trim removed 8 bases at V and 1 base at J, leaving 9 bases unmatched. This CDR3 contains 15 residues. Written as DNA, the CDR3 is TGTGCCAGCGGGTATGGGGCGGGGGGCACAGATACGCAGTATTTT. It is translated as CASGYGAGGTDTQYF.

The chain has TRBV30 and TRBJ1-4, with unresolved D. This CDR3 has 14 residues. The ends were cut back, 0 bases at V and 6 bases at J, with 11 bases in the middle. CDR1 is GTSNPN, CDR2 SVGIG, per germline (reference sequence). The CDR3 nucleotides are TGTGCCTGGAGTGTAAGGTTGGGAGATGAAAAACTGTTTTTT. Translated, it gives CAWSVRLGDEKLFF. The variable domain in full, completed from reference TRBV30 and TRBJ1-4, reads SQTIHQWPATLVQPVGSPLSLECTVEGTSNPNLYWYRQAAGRGLQLLFYSVGIGQISSEVPQNLSASRPQDRQFILSSKKLLLSDSGFYLCAWSVRLGDEKLFFGSGTQLSVL.

V is TRBV6-5 and J is TRBJ2-7; 9 nucleotides match TRBD1. There are 13 residues in the CDR3. After removal of 6 bases from V and 2 bases from J, the junction contained 2 bases not matched to a gene. Germline V gene lookup returns CDR1 MNHEY and CDR2 SVGAGI. The CDR3 bases are TGTGCCAGCAGGGACAGGGGCCCCTACGAGCAGTACTTC. The encoded protein is CASRDRGPYEQYF.

The chain uses TRBV19 and TRBJ1-5, with D possibly matching TRBD1 (5 bases). Trimming pared 3 bases from V and 0 bases from J, leaving 18 bases between. The CDR3 sequence is 18 residues long. The germline CDR1 and CDR2 sequences are LNHDA and SQIVND (reference sequence). The CDR3 DNA reads as TGTGCCAGTAGTATGTATTCAGACAGCTATTATAGCAATCAGCCCCAGCATTTT. It is translated as CASSMYSDSYYSNQPQHF.

This clone appeared once. The J gene is TRBJ2-7, the V gene TRBV10-3; 10 bases line up with TRBD2. This CDR3 region has 16 residues. V lost 2 bases, J lost 1 base, and 5 bases stayed unmatched. The germline gives CDR1 ENHRY, CDR2 SYGVKD. The CDR3 bases are TGTGCCATCAGTGAGGGGGGAGCGGGAGGGTCCTACGAGCAGTACTTC. Protein product: CAISEGGAGGSYEQYF.